Presented here are 20 T cell receptor beta chains from one specimen sequenced in a study of T cells expressing NK-cell markers. After re-calling the 5' RACE reads, TCRdb lists one entry per CDR3 protein, DNA absent. This specimen shows 350,000 to 450,000 distinct CDR3 sequences; the ten leading clones hold around 5.3%. Sequencing was carried out using blood T cells: a sorted CD56 or NKG2C T cell subset, CD4+ or CD8+ T cells, or bulk PBMC T cells (not recorded which). The receptors stem from a man between 18 and 69 years old in good health.

This chain links TRBV7-9 with TRBJ2-4; the TCRdb call, TRBD2, lacks DNA for checking. CDR1 and CDR2 (germline): SEHNR, FQNEAQ (reference sequence). The CDR3 loop spans 14 amino acids. CDR3: CASSLGGSKNIQYF.

This sequence joins TRBV11-2 and TRBJ2-1; checking the TCRdb D call of TRBD1 is not possible without DNA. The CDR3 is 16 residues long. Germline CDR1 reads SGHAT; CDR2 reads FQNNGV. The CDR3 region is CASSPRWGVVLDEQFF.

The V call is TRBV28, the J call TRBJ2-1; TCRdb's assignment of TRBD1 cannot be checked, as there is no DNA. The length of the CDR3 is 12 residues. Germline V gives CDR1 MDHEN, CDR2 SYDVKM. The chain's CDR3 is CASSSTGPGEFF.

V usage is TRBV9 and J usage is TRBJ2-4; checking the TCRdb D call of TRBD1 is not possible without DNA. Germline values: CDR1 SGDLS, CDR2 YYNGEE. The length of the CDR3 is 15 residues. CDR3 in amino acids: CASSPPQGTKNIQYF.

The chain joins TRBV20-1 to TRBJ2-3; as DNA is missing, the TRBD1 call by TCRdb cannot be tested. The CDR3 extends over 15 amino acids. Germline V lookup: CDR1 DFQATT, CDR2 SNEGSKA (reference sequence). The chain's CDR3 is CSALTGGIRTDTQYF.

The chain combines TRBV5-1 with TRBJ1-4. CDR1 SGHRS and CDR2 YFSETQ come from the germline V gene. The CDR3 runs 14 residues. CDR3 loop: CASSPGGTAEKLFF.

This sequence joins TRBV4-1 and TRBJ2-1; the TCRdb call, TRBD2, lacks DNA for checking. The CDR3 has 17 residues. Per germline, CDR1 MGHRA and CDR2 YSYEKL. CDR3 sequence reads: CASSRGILAGANNEQFF.

The CDR3 protein is CASAGTGFQDLDEQFF. This rearrangement joins TRBV7-9 to TRBJ2-1; TCRdb indicates TRBD1, and absent DNA this call remains unverified. Germline loops: CDR1 SEHNR, CDR2 FQNEAQ (reference sequence). The CDR3 consists of 16 residues.

The chain uses TRBV14 and TRBJ2-7; no DNA is available, so the TRBD1 call from TCRdb remains unchecked. The germline V gene encodes CDR1 SGHDN and CDR2 FVKESK. This CDR3 has 14 amino acids. This chain's CDR3 is CASSQVTGVSEQYF.

This rearrangement joins TRBV5-1 to TRBJ2-3. Germline values: CDR1 SGHRS, CDR2 YFSETQ. CDR3 length equals 17 residues. The CDR3 sequence is CASSLVVVSVGTDTQYF.

The chain employs TRBV27 and TRBJ2-7; checking the TCRdb D call of TRBD1 is not possible without DNA. The CDR3 covers 14 residues. Germline V gives CDR1 MNHEY, CDR2 SMNVEV (reference sequence). The CDR3 region is CASSLTRAAYEQYF.

This rearrangement joins TRBV27 to TRBJ2-7. The CDR3 is 13 residues long. The germline gives CDR1 MNHEY, CDR2 SMNVEV (reference sequence). CDR3: CASSLVSNYEQYF.

The gene calls are TRBV11-2 and TRBJ2-7. This CDR3 is 15 amino acids long. CDR1 SGHAT and CDR2 FQNNGV come from the germline V gene. The CDR3 spells CASSLMQATSSEQYF. The full variable domain, in which reference TRBV11-2 and TRBJ2-7 provide the parts outside the CDR3, is EAGVAQSPRYKIIEKRQSVAFWCNPISGHATLYWYQQILGQGPKLLIQFQNNGVVDDSQLPKDRFSAERLKGVDSTLKIQPAKLEDSAVYLCASSLMQATSSEQYFGPGTRLTVT.

The chain couples TRBV6-1 to TRBJ2-6; TCRdb calls TRBD2, which cannot be checked without DNA. Germline V gene lookup returns CDR1 MNHNS and CDR2 SASEGT. This CDR3 has 18 residues. This chain's CDR3 is CASSEGGLAGSGANVLTF.

The chain combines TRBV3-1 with TRBJ2-5; TCRdb lists TRBD1, though no DNA is available to test this call. From germline, CDR1 is LGHDT and CDR2 YNNKEL (reference sequence). The CDR3 spans 13 residues. CDR3 region: CASSQGWQGPQYF.

The rearrangement uses TRBV6-1 and TRBJ2-7; TCRdb returns TRBD2, unconfirmable since there is no DNA. This CDR3 is 16 amino acids long. Germline V lookup: CDR1 MNHNS, CDR2 SASEGT. The CDR3 sequence: CASRLAGTSNAYEQYF.

The V and J genes are TRBV5-1 and TRBJ1-5. From germline, CDR1 is SGHRS and CDR2 YFSETQ. The CDR3 is made up of 15 amino acids. This CDR3 reads CASSFGGALNQPQHF.

The chain carries TRBV7-3 and TRBJ1-6; TCRdb lists TRBD1, though no DNA is available to test this call. This CDR3 is 14 amino acids long. CDR1 is SGHTA, CDR2 FQGTGA, per germline. This CDR3 reads CASSLAGADSPLHF. Complete variable domain (other parts from reference TRBV7-3 and TRBJ1-6): GAGVSQTPSNKVTEKGKYVELRCDPISGHTALYWYRQSLGQGPEFLIYFQGTGAADDSGLPNDRFFAVRPEGSVSTLKIQRTERGDSAVYLCASSLAGADSPLHFGNGTRLTVT.

The chain couples TRBV4-1 to TRBJ2-2. CDR1 and CDR2 from the germline V gene are MGHRA and YSYEKL. CDR3 length: 16 residues. CDR3 sequence: CASSQLGLADTGELFF.

The V and J genes are TRBV3-1 and TRBJ2-7; TCRdb lists TRBD1, though no DNA is available to test this call. Germline V CDR1 and CDR2: LGHDT, YNNKEL (reference sequence). This CDR3 is 15 amino acids long. CDR3 amino acids: CASSLIGRAGAEQYF.